This T cell receptor (beta chain) emerged from a study of cytomegalovirus exposure and HLA in healthy donors. About this clone: Its antigen is currently unknown.

Study observations and caveats: The authors listed 150 to 200 TCR beta chains as cytomegalovirus-associated.

V lost 1 base, J lost 0 bases, and 8 bases stayed unmatched. The CDR3 has 17 residues. The germline V gene encodes CDR1 SNHLY and CDR2 FYNNEI. Primers: 60 Vbeta forward and 13 Jbeta reverse. Repertoires were generated with immunoSEQ multiplex PCR, while TCRdb's copy carries only in-frame clones and drops some. The table includes roughly 100,000 clones, around 70% detected once. This TCR came from a young man in good health and CMV-seronegative. The rearrangement uses TRBV2 and TRBJ2-5, with 7 bases matching TRBD2. Sequencing was done on a sample of PBMCs. The CDR3 DNA reads as TGTGCCAGCAGTGAAGGAGGGGAGGGCATCGACCAAGAGACCCAGTACTTC. Translated: CASSEGGEGIDQETQYF.